This T cell receptor beta chain was sequenced for a study of T cells in Graves' hyperthyroidism and ophthalmopathy. Study-wide background: Initial diagnosis, before any treatment, was when peripheral blood was collected.

Trimming cost V 4 bases and J 2 bases; bases outside gene matches: 5. The germline V gene has CDR1 SQVTM and CDR2 ANQGSEA. The length of the CDR3 is 14 residues. The TCR beta CDR3 regions underwent amplification using RNA transcripts as the source. RT-PCR in the first round (using the HTBI primer set) targeted the TCR CDR3. Each CDR3 protein gets one entry after TCRdb re-called the multiplex PCR reads with MiXCR. The data contain about 350,000 distinct CDR3 sequences, around 13% of them singletons. A Clinical Activity Score of at least 3, a NOSPECS grade of at least 4 and a duration under 3 months were recorded in the ophthalmopathy patients. Diagnosing involved the use of clinical symptoms, serum thyroxine and TRAb, thyroid ultrasound and orbital computed tomography. This clonotype was detected ten times or more.

This chain links TRBV29-1 with TRBJ1-2, with 9 bases matching TRBD1. This receptor was obtained from a woman in her 40s with Graves' ophthalmopathy. Sample: blood. The CDR3 DNA reads as TGCAGCGTTGTGGGGACAGGGCCCAACTATGGCTACACCTTC. Protein sequence: CSVVGTGPNYGYTF.